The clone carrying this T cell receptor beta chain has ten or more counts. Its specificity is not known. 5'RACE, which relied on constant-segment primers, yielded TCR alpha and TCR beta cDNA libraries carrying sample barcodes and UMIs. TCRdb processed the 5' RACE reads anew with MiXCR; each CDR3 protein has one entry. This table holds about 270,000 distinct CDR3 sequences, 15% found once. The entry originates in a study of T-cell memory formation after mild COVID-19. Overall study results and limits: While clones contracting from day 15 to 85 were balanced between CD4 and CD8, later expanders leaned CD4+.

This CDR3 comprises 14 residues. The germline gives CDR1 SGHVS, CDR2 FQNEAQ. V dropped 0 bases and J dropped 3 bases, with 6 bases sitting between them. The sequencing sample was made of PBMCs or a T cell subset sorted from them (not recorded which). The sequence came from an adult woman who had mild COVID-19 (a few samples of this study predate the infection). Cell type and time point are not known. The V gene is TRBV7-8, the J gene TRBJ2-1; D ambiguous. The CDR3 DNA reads TGTGCCAGCAGCTTAGCGCCGGACTACAATGAGCAGTTCTTC. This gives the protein CASSLAPDYNEQFF.